Sequencing of this TCR beta chain was carried out in a study of OX40 agonist ivuxolimab in advanced cancers. The CDR3 runs 15 residues. Per germline, CDR1 KGHSH and CDR2 LQKENI. The J segment lost 4 bases and the V segment lost 3 bases, leaving 4 bases of the junction unmatched. Using immunoSEQ multiplex PCR, the repertoire was profiled, and TCRdb retains in-frame clones only, with some absent. The sample contains about 24,000 clones, under 85% of which appear only once. This clonotype was obtained from an adult with an advanced solid tumor such as melanoma, head and neck, liver or kidney cancer. V gene TRBV18 combines with J gene TRBJ2-1, with 9 bases fitting TRBD1. The sample consisted of CD4+ or CD8+ T cells sorted from blood, taken in a trial of the OX40 agonist ivuxolimab. CDR3 in DNA: TGTGCCAGCTCACCTGGGACAGGGAATTACAATGAGCAGTTCTTC. This gives the protein CASSPGTGNYNEQFF.